This T cell receptor beta chain stems from a study of cytomegalovirus exposure and HLA in healthy donors. Study details: Previous work identified 120 million or so unique TCR beta sequences from around 200 million T cells.

There are 13 residues in the CDR3. Germline V CDR1 and CDR2: SGHTA, FQGNSA. Trimming removed 7 bases from V and 0 bases from J, with 10 bases in between. It was with 60 Vbeta and 13 Jbeta primers that the PCR ran. The method was immunoSEQ multiplex PCR; TCRdb's version includes in-frame clones alone and lacks a portion of them. The sample lists 150,000 to 180,000 clones, 70% to 90% occurring once. Sequenced sample: PBMCs. The TCR comes from a young woman in good health and CMV-seronegative. The chain uses TRBV7-2 and TRBJ2-7; D is uncertain. As DNA, the CDR3 is TGTGCCAGCACCCGGCAGGTCTCCTACGAGCAGTACTTC. Amino acids: CASTRQVSYEQYF.